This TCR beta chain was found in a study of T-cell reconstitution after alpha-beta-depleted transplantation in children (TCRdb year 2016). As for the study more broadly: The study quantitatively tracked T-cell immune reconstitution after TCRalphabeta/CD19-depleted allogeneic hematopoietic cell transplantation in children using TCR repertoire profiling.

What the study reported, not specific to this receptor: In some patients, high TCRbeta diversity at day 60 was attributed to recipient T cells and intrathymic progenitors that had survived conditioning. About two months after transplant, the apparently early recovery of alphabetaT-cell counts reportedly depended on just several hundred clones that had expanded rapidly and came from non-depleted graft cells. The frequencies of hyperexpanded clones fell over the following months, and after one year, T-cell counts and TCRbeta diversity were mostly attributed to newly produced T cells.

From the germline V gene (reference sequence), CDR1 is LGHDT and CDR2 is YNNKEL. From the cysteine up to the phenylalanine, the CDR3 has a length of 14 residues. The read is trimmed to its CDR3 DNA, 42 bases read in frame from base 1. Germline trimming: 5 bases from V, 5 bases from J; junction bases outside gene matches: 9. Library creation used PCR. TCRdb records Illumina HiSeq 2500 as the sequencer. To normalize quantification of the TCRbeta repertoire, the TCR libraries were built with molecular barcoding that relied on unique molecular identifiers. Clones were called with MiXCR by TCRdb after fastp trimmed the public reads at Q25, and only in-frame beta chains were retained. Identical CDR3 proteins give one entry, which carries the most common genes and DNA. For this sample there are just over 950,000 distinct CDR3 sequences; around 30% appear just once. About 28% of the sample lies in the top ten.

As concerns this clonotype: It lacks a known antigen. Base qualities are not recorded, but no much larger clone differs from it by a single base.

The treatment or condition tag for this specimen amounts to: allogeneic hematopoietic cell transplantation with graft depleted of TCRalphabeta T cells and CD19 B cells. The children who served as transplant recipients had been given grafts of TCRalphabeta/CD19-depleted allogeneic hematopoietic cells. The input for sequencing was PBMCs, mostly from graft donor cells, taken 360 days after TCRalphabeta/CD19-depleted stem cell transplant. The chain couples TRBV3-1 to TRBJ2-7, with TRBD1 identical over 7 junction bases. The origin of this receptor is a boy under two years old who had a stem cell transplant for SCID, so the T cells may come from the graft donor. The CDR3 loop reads CASSGTAPSDEQYF. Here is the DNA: TGTGCCAGCAGCGGGACAGCCCCGTCCGACGAGCAGTACTTC.